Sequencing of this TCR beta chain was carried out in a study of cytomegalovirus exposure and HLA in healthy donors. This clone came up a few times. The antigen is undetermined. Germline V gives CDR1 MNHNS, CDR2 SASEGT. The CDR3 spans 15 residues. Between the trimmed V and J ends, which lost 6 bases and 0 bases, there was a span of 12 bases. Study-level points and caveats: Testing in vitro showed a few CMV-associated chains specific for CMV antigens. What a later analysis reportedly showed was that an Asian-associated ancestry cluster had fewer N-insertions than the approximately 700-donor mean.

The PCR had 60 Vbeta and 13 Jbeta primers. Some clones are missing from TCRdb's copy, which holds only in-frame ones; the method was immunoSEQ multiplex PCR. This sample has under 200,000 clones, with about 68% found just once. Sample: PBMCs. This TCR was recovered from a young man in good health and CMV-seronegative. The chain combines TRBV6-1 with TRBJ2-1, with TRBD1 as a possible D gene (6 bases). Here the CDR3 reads CASRTTGSSYNEQFF. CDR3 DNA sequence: TGTGCCAGCAGGACCACAGGGAGCTCCTACAATGAGCAGTTCTTC.